Listed below are T cell receptor beta chains from one sample, sequenced in a study of blood T cell repertoires in COVID-19. Some clones are missing from TCRdb's copy, which holds only in-frame ones; the method was immunoSEQ multiplex PCR. The sample lists about 320,000 clones, about 88% occurring once. Sequenced sample: PBMCs or T cells enriched from blood (not recorded which). All receptors derive from a man aged 55 to 69 who had recovered from COVID-19. CDR3s include the opening cysteine and the closing phenylalanine or tryptophan. A D gene is named only where the DNA matches it firmly. Expanded clones get a size class; other rows say once, few or many, or leave the size out.

D gene: TRBD1
V gene: TRBV2
clone size: -
J gene: TRBJ1-5
CDR3 protein: CASSVRQGSQPQHF
CDR3 DNA: TGTGCCAGCAGTGTTCGACAGGGGTCCCAGCCCCAGCATTTT

D gene: -
V gene: TRBV24-1
clone size: -
J gene: TRBJ2-2
CDR3 protein: CATSDSGQVRTGELFF
CDR3 DNA: TGTGCCACCAGTGATTCCGGCCAGGTTCGCACCGGGGAGCTGTTTTTT

D gene: -
V gene: TRBV19
clone size: -
J gene: TRBJ1-6
CDR3 protein: CASSNSWGGGTPSSPLHF
CDR3 DNA: TGTGCCAGTAGTAATAGCTGGGGGGGCGGAACGCCAAGCTCACCCCTCCACTTT

D gene: -
V gene: TRBV19
clone size: once
J gene: TRBJ2-3
CDR3 protein: CASRTGGGDTQYF
CDR3 DNA: TGTGCCAGTAGAACGGGCGGAGGAGATACGCAGTATTTT

D gene: TRBD1
V gene: TRBV5-1
clone size: -
J gene: TRBJ1-4
CDR3 protein: CASSLGQGREKLFF
CDR3 DNA: TGCGCCAGCAGCCTGGGACAGGGCCGGGAAAAACTGTTTTTT

D gene: -
V gene: TRBV11-1
clone size: -
J gene: TRBJ1-1
CDR3 protein: CASSSRGLVTNTEAFF
CDR3 DNA: TGTGCCAGCAGCTCTAGGGGTCTGGTAACGAACACTGAAGCTTTCTTT

D gene: -
V gene: TRBV18
clone size: -
J gene: TRBJ2-1
CDR3 protein: CASSPSSGHHNEQFF
CDR3 DNA: TGTGCCAGCTCCCCCTCGAGTGGGCACCACAATGAGCAGTTCTTC

D gene: -
V gene: TRBV7-8
clone size: -
J gene: TRBJ1-3
CDR3 protein: CASSPYRNTIYF
CDR3 DNA: TGTGCCAGCAGCCCTTACAGAAACACCATATATTTT

D gene: TRBD2
V gene: TRBV4-1
clone size: -
J gene: TRBJ2-7
CDR3 protein: CASSRITGTSARSYEQYF
CDR3 DNA: TGCGCCAGCAGCCGCATCACCGGGACTAGCGCTAGGTCTTACGAGCAGTACTTC

D gene: TRBD1
V gene: TRBV2
clone size: -
J gene: TRBJ1-4
CDR3 protein: CASRLDPGTGGSNEKLFF
CDR3 DNA: TGTGCCAGCCGACTCGACCCTGGGACAGGGGGCTCGAATGAAAAACTGTTTTTT

D gene: -
V gene: TRBV19
clone size: -
J gene: TRBJ1-6
CDR3 protein: CASSLGTGGSPLHF
CDR3 DNA: TGTGCCAGTAGTCTCGGGACCGGGGGTTCACCCCTCCACTTT

D gene: TRBD1
V gene: TRBV18
clone size: -
J gene: TRBJ1-2
CDR3 protein: CASSPTGSYTF
CDR3 DNA: TGTGCCAGCTCACCGACAGGGAGCTACACCTTC

D gene: -
V gene: TRBV29-1
clone size: -
J gene: TRBJ1-2
CDR3 protein: CSVVNDRLANYGYTF
CDR3 DNA: TGCAGCGTCGTAAATGACAGACTAGCTAACTATGGCTACACCTTC

D gene: TRBD2
V gene: TRBV9
clone size: -
J gene: TRBJ2-1
CDR3 protein: CASSAHGGRPYNEQFF
CDR3 DNA: TGTGCCAGCAGCGCCCATGGCGGGAGGCCCTACAATGAGCAGTTCTTC

D gene: TRBD1
V gene: TRBV7-3
clone size: few
J gene: TRBJ2-2
CDR3 protein: CASSSPGTVNTGELFF
CDR3 DNA: TGTGCCAGCAGCTCCCCCGGGACAGTGAACACCGGGGAGCTGTTTTTT

D gene: -
V gene: TRBV10-3
clone size: -
J gene: TRBJ2-1
CDR3 protein: CATGEVYEQFF
CDR3 DNA: TGTGCCACGGGGGAAGTTTATGAGCAGTTCTTC

D gene: TRBD1
V gene: TRBV29-1
clone size: -
J gene: TRBJ2-2
CDR3 protein: CSVNRGTGELFF
CDR3 DNA: TGCAGCGTTAACAGGGGCACCGGGGAGCTGTTTTTT

D gene: -
V gene: TRBV6-1
clone size: -
J gene: TRBJ1-1
CDR3 protein: CASSEADRYTEAFF
CDR3 DNA: TGTGCCAGCAGTGAAGCGGACAGATACACTGAAGCTTTCTTT

D gene: -
V gene: TRBV5-4
clone size: -
J gene: TRBJ2-3
CDR3 protein: CASSLKGFTDTQYF
CDR3 DNA: TGTGCCAGCAGCTTGAAGGGGTTCACAGATACGCAGTATTTT

D gene: -
V gene: TRBV5-1
clone size: -
J gene: TRBJ1-4
CDR3 protein: CASSSRFGSVEKLFF
CDR3 DNA: TGCGCCAGCAGCTCCCGTTTCGGTTCTGTTGAAAAACTGTTTTTT

D gene: -
V gene: TRBV5-6
clone size: -
J gene: TRBJ1-2
CDR3 protein: CASSLGQNGYGYTF
CDR3 DNA: TGTGCCAGCAGCTTGGGACAGAACGGCTATGGCTACACCTTC

D gene: -
V gene: TRBV19
clone size: few
J gene: TRBJ2-4
CDR3 protein: CASKTRSENIQYF
CDR3 DNA: TGTGCCAGTAAAACGCGTAGCGAAAACATTCAGTACTTC

D gene: TRBD2
V gene: TRBV15
clone size: once
J gene: TRBJ2-1
CDR3 protein: CATSSLSGANNEQFF
CDR3 DNA: TGTGCCACCAGCAGTCTTAGCGGGGCGAACAATGAGCAGTTCTTC

D gene: -
V gene: TRBV9
clone size: -
J gene: TRBJ1-4
CDR3 protein: CASSSGGRREKLFF
CDR3 DNA: TGTGCCAGCAGCTCAGGTGGGCGTCGGGAAAAACTGTTTTTT

D gene: TRBD2
V gene: TRBV7-8
clone size: -
J gene: TRBJ2-3
CDR3 protein: CASTSIEGSGGRTDTQYF
CDR3 DNA: TGTGCCAGCACCTCCATAGAGGGTAGCGGGGGGCGCACAGATACGCAGTATTTT

D gene: -
V gene: TRBV5-1
clone size: few
J gene: TRBJ2-7
CDR3 protein: CASSFTLWRTAYEQYF
CDR3 DNA: TGCGCCAGCAGCTTCACGTTATGGCGGACTGCCTACGAGCAGTACTTC